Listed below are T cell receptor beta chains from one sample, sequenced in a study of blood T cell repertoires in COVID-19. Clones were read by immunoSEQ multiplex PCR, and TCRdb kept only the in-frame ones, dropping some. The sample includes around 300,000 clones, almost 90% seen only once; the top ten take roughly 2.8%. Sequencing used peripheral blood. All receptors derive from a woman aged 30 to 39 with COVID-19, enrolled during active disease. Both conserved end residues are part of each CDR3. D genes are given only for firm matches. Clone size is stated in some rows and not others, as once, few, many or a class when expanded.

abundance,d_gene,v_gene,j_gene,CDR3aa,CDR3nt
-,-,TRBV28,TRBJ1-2,CASRSSSYGYTF,TGTGCCAGCAGAAGCTCAAGTTATGGCTACACCTTC
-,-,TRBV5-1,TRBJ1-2,CASSEKTGNYGYTF,TGCGCCAGCAGCGAGAAAACAGGGAACTATGGCTACACCTTC
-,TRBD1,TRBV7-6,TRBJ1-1,CASSPRTGGNTEAFF,TGTGCCAGCAGCCCAAGGACAGGGGGCAACACTGAAGCTTTCTTT
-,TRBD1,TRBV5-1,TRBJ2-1,CASSPGGDEQFF,TGCGCCAGCAGCCCAGGGGGAGATGAGCAGTTCTTC
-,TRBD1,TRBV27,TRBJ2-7,CASSYGTGESYEQYF,TGTGCCAGCAGTTATGGGACAGGGGAGTCGTACGAGCAGTACTTC
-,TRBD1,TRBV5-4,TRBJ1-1,CASSGGTGVLTEAFF,TGTGCCAGCAGCGGGGGGACAGGGGTATTGACTGAAGCTTTCTTT
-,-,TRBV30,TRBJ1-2,CAWGRTQGFLGYTF,TGTGCCTGGGGACGAACTCAGGGGTTCCTCGGCTACACCTTC
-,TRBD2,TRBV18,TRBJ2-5,CASSFSGRYQETQYF,TGTGCCAGCTCATTCAGCGGGAGGTACCAAGAGACCCAGTACTTC
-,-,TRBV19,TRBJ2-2,CASSIRLATNTGELFF,TGTGCCAGTAGTATTAGGCTAGCAACGAACACCGGGGAGCTGTTTTTT
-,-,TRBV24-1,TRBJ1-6,CATSDSSSYNSPLHF,TGTGCCACCAGTGATTCGAGCTCCTATAATTCACCCCTCCACTTT
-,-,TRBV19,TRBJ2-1,CASSIGTGIYNEQFF,TGTGCCAGTAGTATCGGAACGGGTATTTACAATGAGCAGTTCTTC
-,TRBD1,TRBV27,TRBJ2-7,CASSFGGQGSNEQYF,TGTGCCAGCAGTTTTGGGGGACAGGGGTCGAACGAGCAGTACTTC
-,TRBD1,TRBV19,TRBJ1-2,CASSAGQGRYGYTF,TGTGCCAGTAGTGCAGGACAGGGAAGGTATGGCTACACCTTC
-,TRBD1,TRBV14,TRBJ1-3,CASSPSTGRRNTIYF,TGTGCCAGCAGCCCGTCGACAGGGAGGAGAAACACCATATATTTT
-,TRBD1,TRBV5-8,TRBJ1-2,CASSPGGVYGYTF,TGTGCCAGCAGCCCAGGGGGCGTCTATGGCTACACCTTC
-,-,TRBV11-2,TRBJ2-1,CASRFKETSEQFF,TGTGCCAGCAGATTCAAAGAGACTAGTGAGCAGTTCTTC
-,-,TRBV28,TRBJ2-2,CASTETGNTGELFF,TGTGCCAGCACGGAGACAGGAAACACCGGGGAGCTGTTTTTT
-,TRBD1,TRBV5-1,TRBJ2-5,CASSLDPPSSRGRETQYF,TGCGCCAGCAGCTTGGACCCCCCCTCTAGTAGGGGGCGAGAGACCCAGTACTTC
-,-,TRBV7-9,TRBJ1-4,CASSLRTDNEKLFF,TGTGCCAGCAGCTTAAGGACAGATAATGAAAAACTGTTTTTT
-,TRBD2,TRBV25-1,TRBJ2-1,CASSELLAGGDNEQFF,TGTGCCAGCAGTGAATTACTAGCGGGAGGGGACAATGAGCAGTTCTTC
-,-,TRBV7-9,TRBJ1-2,CASSSGIRGYTF,TGTGCCAGCAGCTCAGGGATCCGTGGCTACACCTTC
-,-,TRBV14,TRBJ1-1,CALILLTNTEAFF,TGTGCCCTTATACTGCTAACGAACACTGAAGCTTTCTTT
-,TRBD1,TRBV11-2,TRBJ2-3,CASSLRSTGGSSTDTQYF,TGTGCCAGCAGCTTAAGATCGACAGGGGGTTCTAGCACAGATACGCAGTATTTT
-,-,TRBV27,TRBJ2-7,CASSLSTTGKGNEQYF,TGTGCCAGCAGTTTATCAACGACAGGAAAAGGGAACGAGCAGTACTTC
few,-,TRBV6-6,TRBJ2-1,CASSYSMTLNNEQFF,TGTGCCAGCAGTTACTCGATGACTTTAAACAATGAGCAGTTCTTC
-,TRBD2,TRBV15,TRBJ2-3,CATSRAGTSVADTQYF,TGTGCCACCAGCAGGGCCGGGACTAGCGTTGCAGATACGCAGTATTTT
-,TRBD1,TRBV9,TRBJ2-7,CASSVGTGPDEQYF,TGTGCCAGCAGCGTGGGGACAGGACCCGACGAGCAGTACTTC
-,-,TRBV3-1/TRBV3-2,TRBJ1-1,CASSQRRVNTEAFF,TGTGCCAGCAGCCAGCGCAGGGTGAACACTGAAGCTTTCTTT
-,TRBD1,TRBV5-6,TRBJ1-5,CASSLTGGFNQPQHF,TGTGCCAGCAGCCTTACAGGGGGGTTCAATCAGCCCCAGCATTTT
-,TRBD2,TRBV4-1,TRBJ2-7,CASSSPGLAGGPRAYEQYF,TGCGCCAGCAGCTCACCGGGACTAGCGGGAGGACCCCGGGCCTACGAGCAGTACTTC
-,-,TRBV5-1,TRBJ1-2,CASSLGADPGYTF,TGCGCCAGCAGCTTGGGGGCTGATCCTGGCTACACCTTC
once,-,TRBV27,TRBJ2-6,CASSFAGANVLTF,TGTGCCAGCAGTTTCGCTGGGGCCAACGTCCTGACTTTC
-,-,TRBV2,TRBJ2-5,CASSRLTQETQYF,TGTGCCAGCAGTCGACTTACCCAAGAGACCCAGTACTTC
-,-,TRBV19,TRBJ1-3,CASSIVAGETGNTIYF,TGTGCCAGTAGTATAGTCGCGGGCGAAACTGGAAACACCATATATTTT
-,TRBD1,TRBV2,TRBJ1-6,CASSPRQGAFSYNSPLHF,TGTGCCAGCAGTCCACGACAGGGGGCGTTTTCCTATAATTCACCCCTCCACTTT
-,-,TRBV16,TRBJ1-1,CASSPGTNTEAFF,TGTGCCAGCAGCCCGGGGACTAACACTGAAGCTTTCTTT
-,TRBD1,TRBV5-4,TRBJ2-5,CASSLWTGRQETQYF,TGTGCCAGCAGCTTATGGACAGGGAGACAAGAGACCCAGTACTTC
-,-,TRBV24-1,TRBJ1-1,CATSETGGNNEAFF,TGTGCCACCAGTGAGACGGGGGGGAACAATGAAGCTTTCTTT
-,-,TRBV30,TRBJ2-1,CAWSPTRISGDEQFF,TGTGCCTGGAGCCCCACTAGGATTTCAGGCGATGAGCAGTTCTTC
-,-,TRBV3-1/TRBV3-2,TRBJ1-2,CASSQDLTSNYGYTF,TGTGCCAGCAGCCAAGATCTAACTTCTAACTATGGCTACACCTTC
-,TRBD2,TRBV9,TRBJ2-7,CASSVGASGTYEQYF,TGTGCCAGCAGCGTAGGGGCTAGCGGAACCTACGAGCAGTACTTC
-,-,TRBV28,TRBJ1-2,CASSPTVPNCGYTF,TGTGCCAGCAGTCCGACAGTTCCTAACTGTGGCTACACCTTC
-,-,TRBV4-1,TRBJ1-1,CASSQTLNTEAFF,TGCGCCAGCAGCCAAACACTAAACACTGAAGCTTTCTTT
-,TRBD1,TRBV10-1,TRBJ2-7,CASSGGGQGSYEQYF,TGCGCCAGCAGTGGCGGGGGACAGGGATCCTACGAGCAGTACTTC
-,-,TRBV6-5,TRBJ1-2,CASSPRANYGYTF,TGTGCCAGCAGTCCCAGGGCTAACTATGGCTACACCTTC
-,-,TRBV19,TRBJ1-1,CASSIDRGYTEAFF,TGTGCCAGTAGTATAGACAGAGGATACACTGAAGCTTTCTTT